Included here is one T cell receptor beta chain sequence, with context. The sample comes from a study of CD8 T cells in Susac syndrome. Blood CD8+ and CD4+ T cells underwent high-throughput TCR beta sequencing. Negative isolation was used for CD8+ and CD4+ T cells, and FACS enrichment was applied to TEMRA cells. Germline V CDR1 and CDR2: SQVTM, ANQGSEA. The CDR3 has 12 residues. V was trimmed by 4 bases and J by 6 bases, leaving 13 bases between them. Random hexamers served to reverse transcribe about 0.5 to 1 ug RNA. TCRdb reprocessed the immunoSEQ multiplex PCR reads via MiXCR and lists one record per CDR3 protein. The data show 120,000 or so distinct CDR3 sequences, with around 92% seen just once and around 0.085% held by the top ten.

V and J are TRBV29-1 and TRBJ2-7; possible D gene TRBD2, 6 bases. The receptor was isolated from a human donor with multiple sclerosis. Sequences were obtained from CD4+ T cells from PBMCs. The CDR3: CSVGPRDSEQYF. The CDR3 coding sequence is TGCAGCGTTGGGCCTAGGGACTCCGAGCAGTACTTC.